This TCR beta chain was sequenced in a study of cytomegalovirus exposure and HLA in healthy donors. About the research overall: The same platform as the 500 to 700 first-cohort repertoires was used for the 120 or so validation repertoires, a later analysis reported.

Study outcomes and limitations: Per published reports, the classifier diagnosed cytomegalovirus status with high specificity and sensitivity. Most TCR sequences were seen very rarely across donors, but some public TCRs occurred in many. There were 150 to 200 TCR beta chains listed as cytomegalovirus-associated.

This CDR3 is built from 12 residues. The V gene lost 7 bases and the J gene lost 9 bases, with 15 bases spanning the gap. Per the germline V gene, CDR1 is LNHDA and CDR2 is SQIVND (reference sequence). With respect to this clone: Its specificity is unknown.

Libraries were prepared by immunoSEQ multiplex PCR; TCRdb keeps only in-frame clonotypes and omits some of them. The sample holds 150,000 to 180,000 clones; 85% to 90% are singletons and the top ten take about 2.2%. Sequencing used PBMCs. The gene calls are TRBV19 and TRBJ1-2, with a possible D match to TRBD1 (5 bases). This TCR derives from a human donor in good health. The CDR3 loop reads CASTWDGSRYTF. In nucleotides, the CDR3 is TGTGCCAGTACCTGGGACGGGAGCCGCTACACCTTC.